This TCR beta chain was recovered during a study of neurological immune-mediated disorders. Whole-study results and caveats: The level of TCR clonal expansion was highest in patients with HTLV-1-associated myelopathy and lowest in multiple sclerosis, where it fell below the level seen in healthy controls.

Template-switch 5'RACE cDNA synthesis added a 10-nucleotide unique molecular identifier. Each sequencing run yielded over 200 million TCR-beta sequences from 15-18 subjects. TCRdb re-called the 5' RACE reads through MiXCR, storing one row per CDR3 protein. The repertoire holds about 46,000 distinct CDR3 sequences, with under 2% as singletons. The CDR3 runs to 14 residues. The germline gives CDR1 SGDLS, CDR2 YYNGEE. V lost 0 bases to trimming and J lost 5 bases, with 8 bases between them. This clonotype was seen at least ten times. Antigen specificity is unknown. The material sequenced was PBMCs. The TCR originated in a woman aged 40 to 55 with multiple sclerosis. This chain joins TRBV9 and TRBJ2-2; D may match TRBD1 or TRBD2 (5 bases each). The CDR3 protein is CASSVAGTTGELFF. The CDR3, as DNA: TGTGCCAGCAGCGTAGCTGGGACGACCGGGGAGCTGTTTTTT.